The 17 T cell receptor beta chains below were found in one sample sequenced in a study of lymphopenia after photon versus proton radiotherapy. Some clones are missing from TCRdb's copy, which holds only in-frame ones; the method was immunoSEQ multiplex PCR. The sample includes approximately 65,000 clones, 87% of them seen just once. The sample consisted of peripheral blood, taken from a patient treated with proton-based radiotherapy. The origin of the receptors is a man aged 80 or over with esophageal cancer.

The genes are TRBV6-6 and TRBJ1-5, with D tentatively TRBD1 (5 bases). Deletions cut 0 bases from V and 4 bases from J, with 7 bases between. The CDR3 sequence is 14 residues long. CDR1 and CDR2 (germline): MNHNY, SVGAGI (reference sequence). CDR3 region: CASSYSAGNQPQHF. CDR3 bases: TGTGCCAGCAGTTACTCGGCAGGGAATCAGCCCCAGCATTTT.

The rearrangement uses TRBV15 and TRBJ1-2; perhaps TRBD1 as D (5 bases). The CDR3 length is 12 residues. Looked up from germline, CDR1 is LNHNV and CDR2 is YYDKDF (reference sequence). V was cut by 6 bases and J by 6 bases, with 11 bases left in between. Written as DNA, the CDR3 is TGTGCCACCAGGACCTGGGGGGATGGCTACACCTTC. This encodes CATRTWGDGYTF.

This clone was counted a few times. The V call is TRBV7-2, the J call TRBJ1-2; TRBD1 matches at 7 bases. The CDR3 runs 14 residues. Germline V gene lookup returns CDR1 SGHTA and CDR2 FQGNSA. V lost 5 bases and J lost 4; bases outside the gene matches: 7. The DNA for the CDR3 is TGTGCCAGCAGCCCGCAGGGGGGGATCTATGGCTACACCTTC. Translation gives CASSPQGGIYGYTF.

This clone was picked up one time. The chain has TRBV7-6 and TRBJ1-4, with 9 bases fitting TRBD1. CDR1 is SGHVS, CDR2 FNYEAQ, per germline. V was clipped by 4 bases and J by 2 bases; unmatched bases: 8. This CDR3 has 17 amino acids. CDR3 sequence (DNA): TGTGCCAGCAGCTCCTCCGGGACAGGGTATACTAATGAAAAACTGTTTTTT. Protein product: CASSSSGTGYTNEKLFF.

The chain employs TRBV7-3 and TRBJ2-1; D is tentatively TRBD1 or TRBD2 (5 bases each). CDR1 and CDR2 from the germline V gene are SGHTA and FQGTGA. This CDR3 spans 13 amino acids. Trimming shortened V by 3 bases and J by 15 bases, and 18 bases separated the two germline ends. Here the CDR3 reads CASSFEGNGQWFF. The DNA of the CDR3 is TGTGCCAGCAGCTTCGAGGGGAACGGTCAATGGTTCTTC.

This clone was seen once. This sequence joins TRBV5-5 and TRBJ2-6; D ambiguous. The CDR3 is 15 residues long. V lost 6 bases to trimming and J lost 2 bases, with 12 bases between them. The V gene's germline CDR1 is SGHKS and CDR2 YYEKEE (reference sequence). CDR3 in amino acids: CASTQTMAGANVLTF. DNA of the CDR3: TGTGCCAGCACCCAGACGATGGCTGGGGCCAACGTCCTGACTTTC.

CDR3 in DNA: TGTGCCAGCAGTAGAAGGACAGGGGTTAACAATCAGCCCCAGCATTTT. Amino acids: CASSRRTGVNNQPQHF. The chain recombines TRBV7-3 with TRBJ1-5, with 9 bases that match TRBD1. Germline V lookup: CDR1 SGHTA, CDR2 FQGTGA. The trim removed 6 bases at V and 3 bases at J, leaving 9 bases unmatched. This CDR3 is 16 amino acids long.

CDR3 region: CASSEQGLPVEKLFF. CDR3 DNA sequence: TGTGCCAGCAGCGAACAGGGTCTGCCGGTCGAAAAACTGTTTTTT. This rearrangement joins TRBV2 to TRBJ1-4; D perhaps matches TRBD1 (6 bases). Per germline, CDR1 SNHLY and CDR2 FYNNEI. V lost 6 bases, J lost 8 bases, and 19 bases lay in between. The CDR3 sequence is 15 residues long.

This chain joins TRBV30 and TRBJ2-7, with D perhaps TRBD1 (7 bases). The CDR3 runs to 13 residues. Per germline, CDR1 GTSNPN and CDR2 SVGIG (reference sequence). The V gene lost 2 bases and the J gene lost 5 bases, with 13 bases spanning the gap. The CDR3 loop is CAWSSRGVHEQYF. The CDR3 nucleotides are TGTGCCTGGAGTTCCAGGGGGGTCCACGAGCAGTACTTC.

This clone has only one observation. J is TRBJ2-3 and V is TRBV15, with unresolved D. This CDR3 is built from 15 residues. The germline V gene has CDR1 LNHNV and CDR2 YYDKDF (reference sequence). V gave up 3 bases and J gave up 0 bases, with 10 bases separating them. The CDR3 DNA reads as TGTGCCACCAGCAGCCGACTTCACAGCACAGATACGCAGTATTTT. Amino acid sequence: CATSSRLHSTDTQYF.

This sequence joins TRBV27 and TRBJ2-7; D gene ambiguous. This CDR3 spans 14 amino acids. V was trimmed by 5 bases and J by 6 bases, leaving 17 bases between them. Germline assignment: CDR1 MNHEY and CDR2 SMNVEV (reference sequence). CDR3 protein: CASSPLPTGGEQYF. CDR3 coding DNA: TGTGCCAGCAGTCCCCTTCCGACGGGCGGCGAGCAGTACTTC.

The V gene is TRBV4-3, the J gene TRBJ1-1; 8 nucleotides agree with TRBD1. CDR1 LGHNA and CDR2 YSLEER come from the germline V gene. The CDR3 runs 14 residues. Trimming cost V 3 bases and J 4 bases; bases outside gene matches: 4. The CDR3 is CASSHPDRATEAFF. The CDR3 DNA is TGCGCCAGCAGCCACCCGGACAGGGCCACTGAAGCTTTCTTT.

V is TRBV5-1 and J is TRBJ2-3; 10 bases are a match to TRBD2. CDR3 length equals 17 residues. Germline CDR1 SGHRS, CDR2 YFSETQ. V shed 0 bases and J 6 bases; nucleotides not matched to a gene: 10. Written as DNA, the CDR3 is TGCGCCAGCAGCTTGGTGCTAGCGGGAGCGATGGGGGATACGCAGTATTTT. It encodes CASSLVLAGAMGDTQYF.

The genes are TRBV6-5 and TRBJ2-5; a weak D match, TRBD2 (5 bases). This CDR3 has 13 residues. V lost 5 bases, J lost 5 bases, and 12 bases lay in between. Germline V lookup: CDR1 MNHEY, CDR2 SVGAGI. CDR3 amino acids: CASSLPGLETQYF. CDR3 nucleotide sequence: TGTGCCAGCAGTCTCCCCGGACTGGAGACCCAGTACTTC.

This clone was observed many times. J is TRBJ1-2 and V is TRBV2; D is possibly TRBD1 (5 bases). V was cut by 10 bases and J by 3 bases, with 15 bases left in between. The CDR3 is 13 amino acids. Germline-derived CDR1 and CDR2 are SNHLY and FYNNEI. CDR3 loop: CATAGGSYYGYTF. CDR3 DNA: TGTGCCACCGCCGGGGGGTCCTACTATGGCTACACCTTC.

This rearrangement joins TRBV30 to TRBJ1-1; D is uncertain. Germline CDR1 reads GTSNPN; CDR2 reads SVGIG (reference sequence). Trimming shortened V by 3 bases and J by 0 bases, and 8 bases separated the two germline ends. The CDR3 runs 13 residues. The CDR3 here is CAWRTNLNTEAFF. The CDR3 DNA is TGTGCCTGGAGGACAAATTTGAACACTGAAGCTTTCTTT.

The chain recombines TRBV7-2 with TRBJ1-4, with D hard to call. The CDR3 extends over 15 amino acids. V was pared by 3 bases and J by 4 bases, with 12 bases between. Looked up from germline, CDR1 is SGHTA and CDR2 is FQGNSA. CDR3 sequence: CASSFSAAFNEKLFF. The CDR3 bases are TGTGCCAGCAGCTTCTCGGCAGCGTTTAATGAAAAACTGTTTTTT. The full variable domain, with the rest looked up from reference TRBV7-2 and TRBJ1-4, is GAGVSQSPSNKVTEKGKDVELRCDPISGHTALYWYRQSLGQGLEFLIYFQGNSAPDKSGLPSDRFSAERTGGSVSTLTIQRTQQEDSAVYLCASSFSAAFNEKLFFGSGTQLSVL.